These 11 T cell receptor beta chains were sequenced from one sample in a study of blood T cell repertoires in COVID-19. The protocol was immunoSEQ multiplex PCR, while the TCRdb copy is restricted to in-frame clones and leaves out a portion. The table records approximately 93,000 clones, 75% to 85% of them present only once. Source material: peripheral blood. All receptors derive from a woman of 80 years or more with acute or convalescent COVID-19.

This sequence joins TRBV9 and TRBJ2-7; D is perhaps TRBD1 (6 bases). The CDR3 totals 14 residues. CDR1 and CDR2 (germline): SGDLS, YYNGEE. V shed 4 bases and J shed 2 bases, with 13 bases lying between them. CDR3 in amino acids: CASSNYRAPYEQYF. The CDR3 DNA reads as TGTGCCAGCAGCAACTACAGGGCACCCTACGAGCAGTACTTC.

The V gene is TRBV12-3 or TRBV12-4, the J gene TRBJ1-2, with D possibly being TRBD1 (6 bases). The V and J ends lost 5 bases and 5 bases respectively, with 12 bases between them. This CDR3 region has 13 residues. The CDR3 region is CASSAGARYGYTF. CDR3 sequence (DNA): TGTGCCAGCAGTGCAGGGGCTCGGTATGGCTACACCTTC.

The rearrangement uses TRBV9 and TRBJ2-2, with 8 bases matching TRBD2. The germline V gene encodes CDR1 SGDLS and CDR2 YYNGEE. The CDR3 spans 16 residues. J gave up 0 bases and V 0 bases, and 1 base lay outside the gene matches. The CDR3 DNA sequence: TGTGCCAGCAGCGTAGCGGGAGGGGCGAACACCGGGGAGCTGTTTTTT. Translating gives CASSVAGGANTGELFF. Using reference TRBV9 and TRBJ2-2 for the parts outside the CDR3, the full variable domain is DSGVTQTPKHLITATGQRVTLRCSPRSGDLSVYWYQQSLDQGLQFLIQYYNGEERAKGNILERFSAQQFPDLHSELNLSSLELGDSALYFCASSVAGGANTGELFFGEGSRLTVL.

J is TRBJ2-5 and V is TRBV5-1, with TRBD2 matching 7 bases. The germline gives CDR1 SGHRS, CDR2 YFSETQ. V trimming: 7 bases; J trimming: 5 bases; junction bases outside the gene matches: 11. The CDR3 runs 14 residues. This CDR3 reads CASRFRLAEETQYF. In nucleotides, the CDR3 is TGCGCCAGCCGTTTCAGACTAGCAGAGGAGACCCAGTACTTC.

This chain links TRBV18 with TRBJ2-7; D perhaps matches TRBD2 (5 bases). Trimming shortened V by 2 bases and J by 4 bases, and 12 bases separated the two germline ends. The CDR3 has 14 amino acids. CDR1 and CDR2 (germline): KGHSH, LQKENI. CDR3 in DNA: TGTGCCAGCTCACCAGGGAGTACCTCGTACGAGCAGTACTTC. Residues: CASSPGSTSYEQYF.

The CDR3 region has the DNA TGTGCCAGCAGCCATACAGGGTTAGATACGCAGTATTTT. This gives the protein CASSHTGLDTQYF. V is TRBV5-5 and J is TRBJ2-3; D is possibly TRBD1 (6 bases). The V end lost 4 bases, the J end lost 5 bases, and 11 bases lay between the germline ends. The CDR3 runs 13 residues. Germline CDR1 SGHKS, CDR2 YYEKEE (reference sequence).

In its sample, this clone was seen once. This CDR3 is CASSSQGIAQHF. The CDR3 DNA reads TGTGCCAGCAGCTCCCAGGGTATTGCCCAGCATTTT. The chain combines TRBV7-2 with TRBJ1-5; a weak D match, TRBD1 (5 bases). With 4 bases removed from V and 11 bases from J, the gap between germline ends came to 12 bases. CDR1 is SGHTA and CDR2 is FQGNSA in the germline V gene. The CDR3 extends over 12 amino acids.

V usage is TRBV5-1 and J usage is TRBJ1-2; D may be TRBD1 (5 bases). The CDR3 contains 15 residues. The germline V gene encodes CDR1 SGHRS and CDR2 YFSETQ. V lost 0 bases and J lost 8, with 17 bases in between. For the CDR3, the DNA is TGCGCCAGCAGCTTGGACCGCTCGACAGCCTCGGGCTACACCTTC. This translates into CASSLDRSTASGYTF.

The chain joins TRBV14 to TRBJ2-1; maybe TRBD2 (6 bases). The V gene's germline CDR1 is SGHDN and CDR2 FVKESK. Trimming removed 2 bases from V and 5 bases from J, with 13 bases in between. This CDR3 is built from 15 residues. CDR3 DNA sequence: TGTGCCAGCAGCCAAATGGCGGGGCGAAACAATGAGCAGTTCTTC. This translates into CASSQMAGRNNEQFF.

The chain employs TRBV4-2 and TRBJ1-3; D might be TRBD1 (6 bases). The germline V gene has CDR1 LGHNA and CDR2 YNFKEQ. The CDR3 runs to 15 residues. Trimming pared 2 bases from V and 2 bases from J, leaving 10 bases between. The CDR3 spells CASSQPTGTGNTIYF. The CDR3 DNA is TGTGCCAGCAGCCAACCGACAGGAACTGGAAACACCATATATTTT.

This chain connects TRBV25-1 to TRBJ1-2, with D perhaps TRBD1 (6 bases). CDR1 MGHDK and CDR2 SYGVNS come from the germline V gene. CDR3 length: 14 residues. V was pared by 4 bases and J by 8 bases, with 17 bases between. In DNA, the CDR3 is TGTGCCAGCAGTGCAACGGACAGCCCGGGGGGCTACACCTTC. It yields the protein CASSATDSPGGYTF.